This T cell receptor beta chain was retrieved from a study of OX40 agonist ivuxolimab in advanced cancers. Whole-study results and caveats: Some nonresponders also had low normalized T-cell clonal expansion.

Germline V CDR1 and CDR2: PRHDT, FYEKMQ (reference sequence). The CDR3 is 14 residues long. V lost 0 bases and J lost 5, with 10 bases in between. Comments on this clone: Its antigen is as yet unknown.

Clones were read by immunoSEQ multiplex PCR, and TCRdb kept only the in-frame ones, dropping some. The table shows 65,000 to 100,000 clones, with roughly 94% occurring only once. This TCR derives from an adult with an advanced solid tumor such as melanoma, head and neck, liver or kidney cancer. The chain links TRBV13 to TRBJ1-2, with TRBD1 as a possible D gene (5 bases). This specimen was CD4+ or CD8+ T cells sorted from blood, taken in a trial of the OX40 agonist ivuxolimab. CDR3: CASSLGQVTYGYTF. The CDR3 nucleotides read TGTGCCAGCAGCTTAGGACAGGTTACTTATGGCTACACCTTC.